This entry describes one TCR beta chain. Trimming left V 4 bases short and J 7 bases short, with 16 bases between. Germline-derived CDR1 and CDR2 are LGHNA and YNFKEQ. CDR3 length: 14 residues. The data belong to a study of cytomegalovirus exposure and HLA in healthy donors. For the study at large: Of some 400 genotyped donors, about 81% clustered with self-reported Caucasian donors.

In the PCR, 60 Vbeta and 13 Jbeta primers were used. Here immunoSEQ multiplex PCR was the method, and the copy in TCRdb shows in-frame clones only, minus some. This table lists 65,000 to 85,000 clones. J is TRBJ1-2 and V is TRBV4-2, with D possibly matching TRBD1 (5 bases). This receptor was identified in a woman between 55 and 75 years old in good health and CMV-seronegative. The sequenced sample consisted of PBMCs. The CDR3 region is CASSPAGGFFGYTF. The CDR3, as DNA: TGTGCCAGCAGCCCCGCGGGGGGTTTTTTTGGCTACACCTTC.